Listed below are T cell receptor beta chains from one sample, sequenced in a study of blood T cell repertoires in COVID-19. Clones were sequenced by immunoSEQ multiplex PCR, and TCRdb holds only the in-frame ones, with some missing. The table records about 180,000 clones, 82% of them present only once. Material for sequencing was peripheral blood. The source is a woman in her seventies with acute or convalescent COVID-19. CDR3s include the opening cysteine and the closing phenylalanine or tryptophan. The order of the fields is clone size, D gene, J gene, V gene, CDR3 DNA, CDR3 protein. The D gene is left open where the match is weak. Some rows mark clone size as missing; the rest say once, few, many or name a class of expanded clone.

once,.,TRBJ1-2,TRBV10-3,TGTGCCATCAGTGAACAGGACTATGGCTACACCTTC,CAISEQDYGYTF
.,TRBD2,TRBJ2-5,TRBV18,TGTGCCAGCTCACCAACCCAGCGGGAGGGCCTGGAGACCCAGTACTTC,CASSPTQREGLETQYF
.,TRBD1,TRBJ2-2,TRBV19,TGTGCCAGTAGGAGGACAGGGAACACCGGGGAGCTGTTTTTT,CASRRTGNTGELFF
.,.,TRBJ2-2,TRBV21-1,TGTGCCAGCAGCAAACAGGAGGGGTCCCTTGAAGACACCGGGGAGCTGTTTTTT,CASSKQEGSLEDTGELFF
few,.,TRBJ1-6,TRBV5-1,TGCGCCAGCAGCTTGGGACAGAAAGATTCACCCCTCCACTTT,CASSLGQKDSPLHF
.,.,TRBJ1-5,TRBV28,TGTGCCAGCAGTTTATTAGCAGTCCAAGGCAATCAGCCCCAGCATTTT,CASSLLAVQGNQPQHF
.,.,TRBJ1-2,TRBV28,TGTGCCAGCAGTTCCCAGGGGAACTATGGCTACACCTTC,CASSSQGNYGYTF
.,.,TRBJ1-3,TRBV29-1,TGCAGCGCATCCAGGGGAAACACCATATATTTT,CSASRGNTIYF
.,TRBD2,TRBJ2-1,TRBV28,TGTGCCAGCAACCCAGGGACTAGCAGATACAATGAGCAGTTCTTC,CASNPGTSRYNEQFF
.,.,TRBJ1-2,TRBV6-5,TGTGCCAGCAGCAGACAGGAGATGGGTTTCTATGGCTACACCTTC,CASSRQEMGFYGYTF
.,.,TRBJ1-4,TRBV6-5,TGTGCCAGCAGTTTCAGGGTCTCAACTAATGAAAAACTGTTTTTT,CASSFRVSTNEKLFF
.,.,TRBJ2-5,TRBV29-1,TGCAGCGTCGCTGGGGGGGGCGAAAAAGAGACCCAGTACTTC,CSVAGGGEKETQYF
few,TRBD1,TRBJ2-1,TRBV19,TGTGCCAGTAGTACGGGACAGGGGGCAAGGAATGAGCAGTTCTTC,CASSTGQGARNEQFF
.,.,TRBJ2-7,TRBV5-6,TGTGCCAGCAGCTACTCTAGGGGGGGACCCTTTCTCTACGAGCAGTACTTC,CASSYSRGGPFLYEQYF
once,TRBD1,TRBJ2-3,TRBV11-2,TGTGCCAGCAGCTTAGATCGACGGCAGGGGGTCAGCACAGATACGCAGTATTTT,CASSLDRRQGVSTDTQYF
.,.,TRBJ2-1,TRBV5-4,TGTGCCAGCAGCTTGGAAACCAGGGATGAGCAGTTCTTC,CASSLETRDEQFF
.,TRBD1,TRBJ1-2,TRBV5-6,TGTGCCAGCAGCTTGGGTATCACAGGACAGGGTGACTATGGCTACACCTTC,CASSLGITGQGDYGYTF
.,TRBD2,TRBJ2-2,TRBV30,TGTGCCTGGAGTGTACGGGGCGGGAGTGTCACCGGGGAGCTGTTTTTT,CAWSVRGGSVTGELFF
.,TRBD2,TRBJ2-7,TRBV7-8,TGTGCCAGCAGGGACGGACTAGCGGGACCAAAAGGATCCTACGAGCAGTACTTC,CASRDGLAGPKGSYEQYF
.,TRBD2,TRBJ2-1,TRBV4-3,TGCGCCAGCAGCCAAGACGGGACTAGCGATGAGCAGTTCTTC,CASSQDGTSDEQFF
.,.,TRBJ1-2,TRBV2,TGTGCCAGCGTGGGGGGGTACTATGGCTACACCTTC,CASVGGYYGYTF
.,.,TRBJ2-1,TRBV4-3,TGCGCCAGCAGCCAGCAACTAGTGAACAATGAGCAGTTCTTC,CASSQQLVNNEQFF
.,.,TRBJ1-6,TRBV30,TGTGCCTGGAGTGTAGGGGCAGGGAATTCACCCCTCCACTTT,CAWSVGAGNSPLHF
.,TRBD2,TRBJ2-7,TRBV6-4,TGTGCCAGCAGTGACACCCCTAGCGGGAGCCCCCCCTACGAGCAGTACTTC,CASSDTPSGSPPYEQYF
.,TRBD1,TRBJ2-6,TRBV28,TGTGCCAGCAGTTTCGTAGGGGGCTCAGTCTCTGGGGCCAACGTCCTGACTTTC,CASSFVGGSVSGANVLTF
.,.,TRBJ2-6,TRBV7-9,TGTGCCAGCAGCCTCCCGGGGGGGGCCAACGTCCTGACTTTC,CASSLPGGANVLTF
.,.,TRBJ1-5,TRBV30,TGTGCCTGGGGGGGCCAGGGGCCTCAGCCCCAGCATTTT,CAWGGQGPQPQHF
.,.,TRBJ1-1,TRBV27,TGTGCCAGCAGTTCCTTAATGAACACTGAAGCTTTCTTT,CASSSLMNTEAFF
.,TRBD2,TRBJ2-1,TRBV5-1,TGCGCCAGCAGCTTGGGGACTAGCGGTGGGGAGCAGTTCTTC,CASSLGTSGGEQFF
.,.,TRBJ1-6,TRBV30,TGTGCCTGGAGTGTACTTACGGGGAATCCTAATTCACCCCTCCACTTT,CAWSVLTGNPNSPLHF
.,TRBD1,TRBJ1-5,TRBV7-9,TGTGCCAGCACCGACAGGGACAATCAGCCCCAGCATTTT,CASTDRDNQPQHF
.,TRBD2,TRBJ2-3,TRBV5-1,TGCGCCAGCAGCAAAGGGCGACTAGCGGGGGTTAGCACAGATACGCAGTATTTT,CASSKGRLAGVSTDTQYF
.,.,TRBJ2-5,TRBV28,TGTGCCAGCACCTCTCCAGGGATCCAAGAGACCCAGTACTTC,CASTSPGIQETQYF
.,.,TRBJ2-7,TRBV7-9,TGTGCCAGCAGCTTAGACGGGAGCTCCTACGAGCAGTACTTC,CASSLDGSSYEQYF
.,.,TRBJ1-2,TRBV30,TGTGCCTGGGGGCCGACCGGTGGAGCTAACTATGGCTACACCTTC,CAWGPTGGANYGYTF
few,.,TRBJ2-5,TRBV5-6,TGTGCCAGCAGCTTGGCCACCAGGGCCGGGGAGACCCAGTACTTC,CASSLATRAGETQYF
.,.,TRBJ1-1,TRBV28,TGTGCCAGCAGTTCCTCGGGGGGCGTTAGTAGGGCTTTCTTT,CASSSSGGVSRAFF
few,.,TRBJ2-7,TRBV9,TGTGCCAGCAGCGTAGCCCCGGGGGTCGAGCAGTACTTC,CASSVAPGVEQYF
.,TRBD1,TRBJ2-7,TRBV6-5,TGTGCCAGCAGTTCACATCGGACAGGGGGCACCTACGAGCAGTACTTC,CASSSHRTGGTYEQYF
few,TRBD2,TRBJ2-2,TRBV4-3,TGCGCCAGCAGCCTCCAACTAGCGGGACCGAACACCGGGGAGCTGTTTTTT,CASSLQLAGPNTGELFF
once,.,TRBJ2-7,TRBV12-3/TRBV12-4,TGTGCCAGCAGTTTTGACAGCGGGTACGAGCAGTACTTC,CASSFDSGYEQYF
.,TRBD2,TRBJ2-5,TRBV7-9,TGTGCCAGCAGCTTAGCGCGGTTAGCGGGACTCCAAGAGACCCAGTACTTC,CASSLARLAGLQETQYF
.,TRBD2,TRBJ2-5,TRBV28,TGTGCCAGCAGTTCCTCGGGAGCGGGGGCAATAAAGACCCAGTACTTC,CASSSSGAGAIKTQYF
.,.,TRBJ1-4,TRBV15,TGTGCCACCAGCAGAGAACAGGCCCCGGAGGAAAAACTGTTTTTT,CATSREQAPEEKLFF
.,TRBD1,TRBJ2-2,TRBV10-3,TGTGCCATCAGTGATTTTGAGACAGGGAGAGGCACCGGGGAGCTGTTTTTT,CAISDFETGRGTGELFF
.,TRBD2,TRBJ2-2,TRBV4-1,TGCGCCACAACGAAGGGACTAGCGGGGGTAAACACCGGGGAGCTGTTTTTT,CATTKGLAGVNTGELFF
.,.,TRBJ1-2,TRBV11-2,TGTGCCAGCAGCTTAGGCCGGGAAGCTAACTATGGCTACACCTTC,CASSLGREANYGYTF
.,.,TRBJ2-7,TRBV5-6,TGTGCCAGCAGCCCGGGACAACCCTACGAGCAGTACTTC,CASSPGQPYEQYF
once,TRBD2,TRBJ2-1,TRBV18,TGTGCCAGCTCACTGATAACTAGCGGGGGGCCCGGTGAGCAGTTCTTC,CASSLITSGGPGEQFF
.,.,TRBJ2-2,TRBV12-2,TGTGCAAGTCGCTGCCTCTCAGGGGCGCGCACCGGGGAGCTGTTTTTT,CASRCLSGARTGELFF
.,.,TRBJ2-2,TRBV7-2,TGTGCCAGCAGCTCACAGATCGAGGGCACCGGGGAGCTGTTTTTT,CASSSQIEGTGELFF
.,TRBD2,TRBJ2-3,TRBV6-2/TRBV6-3,TGTGCCAGCAGTCACCTACGGCTAGCGGGATTACAGGGCACAGATACGCAGTATTTT,CASSHLRLAGLQGTDTQYF
.,.,TRBJ2-7,TRBV28,TGTGCCAGCTCGATTAGGGCAGGGCACTACGAGCAGTACTTC,CASSIRAGHYEQYF
.,.,TRBJ2-2,TRBV5-4,TGTGCCAGCAGCTTGAGTGGGGGGAAGGCCGGGGAGCTGTTTTTT,CASSLSGGKAGELFF
.,.,TRBJ2-3,TRBV11-2,TGTGCCAGCAGCTTAGGCGTGATAGAGGGCACAGATACGCAGTATTTT,CASSLGVIEGTDTQYF
.,TRBD1,TRBJ1-1,TRBV29-1,TGCAGCGTTGGGACAGGGGGGAACACTGAAGCTTTCTTT,CSVGTGGNTEAFF
.,.,TRBJ1-2,TRBV5-1,TGCGCCAGCAGCGAGGAGGCGAATGGCTACACCTTC,CASSEEANGYTF